This T cell receptor beta chain was sequenced during a study of blood T cell repertoires in COVID-19. Overall study context: From T cells, B-cell-depleted T cells, or PBMCs came the material, which was cDNA or gDNA.

This clone was seen more than once but under ten times. V lost 7 bases, J lost 2 bases, and 24 bases lay in between. The CDR3 sequence is 17 residues long. Looked up from germline, CDR1 is SGHTA and CDR2 is FQGNSA. As originally analysed: Counts of nucleated cells, estimated from reference gene primer amplification, were obtained. Profiling relied on immunoSEQ multiplex PCR, and the TCRdb table lists in-frame clones only, not all of them. That table supplies the V and J calls and clone size; D and trimming were determined from the DNA. There are around 170,000 clones in the sample; about 82% occur only once, and 6% to 7.5% lies in the top ten.

Sequencing input: peripheral blood. The chain links TRBV7-2 to TRBJ2-7; TRBD2 is a possible D gene (6 bases). The clonotype originates from a man between 65 and 79 years old with active or convalescent COVID-19. Here the CDR3 DNA reads TGTGCCAGCACCATTTCCGCGGGGATTCTATCACCCTACGAGCAGTACTTC. Its protein product is CASTISAGILSPYEQYF.